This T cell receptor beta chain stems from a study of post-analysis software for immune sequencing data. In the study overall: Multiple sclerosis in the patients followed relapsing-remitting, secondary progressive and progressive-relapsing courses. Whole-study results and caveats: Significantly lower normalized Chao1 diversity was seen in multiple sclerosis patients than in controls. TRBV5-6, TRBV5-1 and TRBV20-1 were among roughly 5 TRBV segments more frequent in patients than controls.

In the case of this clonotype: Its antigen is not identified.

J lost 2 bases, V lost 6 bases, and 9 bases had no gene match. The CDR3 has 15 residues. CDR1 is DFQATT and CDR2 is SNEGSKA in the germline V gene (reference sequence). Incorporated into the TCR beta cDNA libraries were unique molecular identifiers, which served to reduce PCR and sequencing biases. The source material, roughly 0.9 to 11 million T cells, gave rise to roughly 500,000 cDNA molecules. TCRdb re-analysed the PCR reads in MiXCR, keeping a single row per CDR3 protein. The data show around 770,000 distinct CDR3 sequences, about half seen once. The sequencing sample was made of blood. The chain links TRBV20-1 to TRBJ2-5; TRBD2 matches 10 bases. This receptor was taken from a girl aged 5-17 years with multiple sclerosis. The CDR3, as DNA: TGCAGTGCGATTACACTAGCGGGACGACAAGAGACCCAGTACTTC. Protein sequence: CSAITLAGRQETQYF.